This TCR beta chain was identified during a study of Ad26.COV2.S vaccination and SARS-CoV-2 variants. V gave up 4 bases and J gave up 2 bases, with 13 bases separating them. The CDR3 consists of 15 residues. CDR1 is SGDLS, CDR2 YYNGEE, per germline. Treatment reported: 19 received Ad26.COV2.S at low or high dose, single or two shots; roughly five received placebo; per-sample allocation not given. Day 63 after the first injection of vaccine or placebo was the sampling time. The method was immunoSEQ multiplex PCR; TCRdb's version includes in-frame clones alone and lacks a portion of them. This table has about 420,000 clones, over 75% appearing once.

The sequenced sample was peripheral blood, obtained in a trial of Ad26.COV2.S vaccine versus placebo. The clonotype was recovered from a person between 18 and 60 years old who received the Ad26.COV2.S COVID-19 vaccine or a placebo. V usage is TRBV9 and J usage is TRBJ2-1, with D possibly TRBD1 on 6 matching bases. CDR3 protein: CASSSSRDTYNEQFF. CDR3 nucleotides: TGTGCCAGCAGCTCCTCCCGGGACACCTACAATGAGCAGTTCTTC.